This record concerns one TCR beta chain sequence. MiXCR, run by TCRdb on the 5' RACE reads, gives a single entry per CDR3 protein. The sample lists 600,000 to 850,000 distinct CDR3 sequences; approximately 18% were seen once. The data originate from a study of identical twins. In addition, the sample was reused for a study of T cells expressing NK-cell markers. From that paper: In a handful of donors, dominant clonotypes made up roughly 28.3-65% of CD3+CD56-NKG2C+ cells.

The specimen was PBMCs. The receptor was isolated from a woman aged 18-29 years in good health.

The CDR3, as DNA: TGTGCCAGCAGCCAAGATTGGGGACCTCCCGCGACGGATGAGCAGTTCTTC. It codes for CASSQDWGPPATDEQFF. V gene TRBV3-1 combines with J gene TRBJ2-1; possibly TRBD1 or TRBD2 for D (5 bases each). In germline, CDR1 is LGHDT, CDR2 YNNKEL (reference sequence). The germline V and J ends were trimmed by 0 bases and 8 bases, with 20 bases remaining between them. The CDR3 is made up of 17 amino acids.